The 21 T cell receptor beta chains given below trace back to one sample, sequenced in a study of regulatory T cells in long-lasting Graves disease. Through Arm-PCR of CDR3 regions and iRepertoire HTBI primers, TCR beta libraries were built. TCRdb reprocessed the multiplex PCR reads via MiXCR and lists one record per CDR3 protein. The table includes more than 300,000 distinct CDR3 sequences, roughly 25% detected once. Time point in this sample: persistent/refractory GD, antithyroid drugs over 5 years with positive TRAb. PBMC RNA served as the TCR library source. This specimen consisted of peripheral blood mononuclear cells (PBMCs), obtained when the disease was refractory, from a patient treated with antithyroid drugs. Receptors originate from a woman aged 40-49 years with Graves disease.

This clonotype was detected only a few times. This rearrangement joins TRBV5-1 to TRBJ1-1, with D tentatively TRBD1 (5 bases). Germline loops: CDR1 SGHRS, CDR2 YFSETQ. CDR3 size: 14 residues. V was clipped by 4 bases and J by 3 bases, with 13 bases between them. CDR3 in amino acids: CASSLGTEDTEAFF. The DNA of the CDR3 is TGCGCCAGCAGCCTAGGGACTGAGGACACTGAAGCTTTCTTT.

This clonotype occurred a few times. This chain connects TRBV5-1 to TRBJ2-7; D may be TRBD1 (5 bases). Trimming stripped 4 bases from V and 6 bases from J, with 17 bases between. This CDR3 is 14 amino acids long. Germline CDR1 and CDR2: SGHRS and YFSETQ. In nucleotides, the CDR3 is TGCGCCAGCAGCCCCCGCAGGGCCTCTTCCGAGCAGTACTTC. It yields the protein CASSPRRASSEQYF.

Worth noting for this clonotype: A much larger clone lies a single base off, so this may be a read error. The chain has TRBV7-9 and TRBJ2-7; TRBD2 aligns across 16 bases. This CDR3 has 15 amino acids. V trimming: 1 base; J trimming: 12 bases; junction bases outside the gene matches: 6. Germline CDR1 SEHNR, CDR2 FQNEAQ (reference sequence). The CDR3 DNA reads TGTGCCAGCAGCTTAGAAGGGACTAGCGGGGGGGCCCGGTACTTC. Its protein is CASSLEGTSGGARYF.

This clonotype has a single count. This chain connects TRBV6-6 to TRBJ2-7, with D perhaps TRBD1 or TRBD2 (5 bases each). Germline CDR1 reads MNHNY; CDR2 reads SVGAGI (reference sequence). Trimming took 0 bases from V and 4 from J, leaving 16 bases between them. CDR3 length: 16 residues. The CDR3 region is CASSYSITQGPYEQYF. CDR3 DNA: TGTGCCAGCAGTTACTCGATCACCCAGGGACCTTACGAGCAGTACTTC.

This clonotype was picked up a small number of times. The chain combines TRBV3-1 with TRBJ1-2; TRBD1 might be the D (5 bases). CDR1 LGHDT and CDR2 YNNKEL come from the germline V gene (reference sequence). The V gene lost 0 bases and the J gene lost 11 bases, with 10 bases spanning the gap. This CDR3 has 12 amino acids. The DNA of the CDR3 is TGTGCCAGCAGCCAAGATAGCACAGGTTACACCTTC. This translates into CASSQDSTGYTF.

This clonotype showed up many times. The V call is TRBV20-1, the J call TRBJ1-5; maybe TRBD1 (5 bases). Germline V gene lookup returns CDR1 DFQATT and CDR2 SNEGSKA (reference sequence). This CDR3 is built from 13 residues. Trimming removed 3 bases at V and 7 bases at J, with 13 bases between. The CDR3 loop reads CSASWGVSQPQHF. CDR3 bases: TGCAGTGCTAGTTGGGGGGTATCACAGCCCCAGCATTTT.

This clonotype was counted many times. This chain connects TRBV12-3 or TRBV12-4 to TRBJ2-2; 11 positions agree with TRBD2. The CDR3 contains 16 residues. Trimming removed 1 base from V and 3 bases from J; junction bases left unmatched: 1. CDR3 in DNA: TGTGCCAGCAGTTTAGTAGCGGGAGGGTACACCGGGGAGCTGTTTTTT. It is translated as CASSLVAGGYTGELFF.

This clonotype was observed many times. The genes are TRBV2 and TRBJ1-2; no definite D call. The CDR3 has 13 amino acids. V was pared by 7 bases and J by 4 bases, with 13 bases between. Germline assignment: CDR1 SNHLY and CDR2 FYNNEI. As DNA, the CDR3 is TGTGCCAGCACCGAAGTGGGCAGCTATGGCTACACCTTC. Translating gives CASTEVGSYGYTF.

The gene calls are TRBV7-9 and TRBJ2-7; D might be TRBD1 (6 bases). CDR3 length: 14 residues. Trimming removed 3 bases at V and 2 bases at J, with 11 bases between. In germline, CDR1 is SEHNR, CDR2 FQNEAQ (reference sequence). The CDR3 sequence is CASSFGTPPYEQYF. Here the CDR3 DNA reads TGTGCCAGCAGCTTCGGGACACCCCCCTACGAGCAGTACTTC.

This clonotype was detected many times. The chain recombines TRBV28 with TRBJ1-5, with a possible D match to TRBD1 (5 bases). The CDR3 contains 14 residues. The ends were cut back, 6 bases at V and 3 bases at J, with 12 bases in the middle. Germline V gene data show CDR1 as MDHEN and CDR2 as SYDVKM. CDR3: CASSSGGYNQPQHF. The CDR3 coding sequence is TGTGCCAGCAGCTCCGGGGGTTACAATCAGCCCCAGCATTTT.

Comment on this clonotype: A far larger clone lies a single base away; this is likely a read error. This chain joins TRBV6-2 or TRBV6-3 and TRBJ2-5; D might be TRBD1 (6 bases). Germline V CDR1 and CDR2: MNHEY, SVGEGT. The CDR3 is 14 amino acids. The CDR3 is CASSFPGEGETQCF. The DNA of the CDR3 is TGTGCCAGCAGTTTCCCAGGGGAAGGCGAGACCCAGTGCTTC.

A remark on this clonotype: One base away lies a much larger clone, so this may be a sequencing read error. Since the CDR3 does not end with the conserved phenylalanine or tryptophan, this likely comes from a read error. The J gene is TRBJ2-7, the V gene TRBV29-1; 7 bases are shared with TRBD2. In germline, CDR1 is SQVTM, CDR2 ANQGSEA. The V and J ends lost 3 bases and 6 bases, in that order; junction bases with no gene match: 5. The CDR3 has 12 residues. For the CDR3, the DNA is TGCAGCGTTGATAATTCGGGGGGCGAGCAGTACTCC. Translated, it gives CSVDNSGGEQYS.

This clonotype showed up many times. Written as DNA, the CDR3 is TGCAGCGTTGGCCGGGCAGGGCCAGGAGAGACCCAGTACTTC. As protein: CSVGRAGPGETQYF. The gene calls are TRBV29-1 and TRBJ2-5; D possibly corresponds to TRBD1 (5 bases). The germline gives CDR1 SQVTM, CDR2 ANQGSEA. V shed 4 bases and J shed 4 bases, with 16 bases lying between them. The CDR3 sequence is 14 residues long.

The chain recombines TRBV20-1 with TRBJ1-1; D not resolved. Trimming removed 0 bases from V and 1 base from J, with 9 bases in between. This CDR3 is 14 amino acids long. The germline CDR1 and CDR2 sequences are DFQATT and SNEGSKA (reference sequence). CDR3 coding DNA: TGCAGTGCTAGAGATTCGGCAGAGAACACTGAAGCTTTCTTT. This codes for CSARDSAENTEAFF.

This clonotype was observed at least ten times. V and J are TRBV30 and TRBJ1-4; D gene uncertain. Germline CDR1 GTSNPN, CDR2 SVGIG (reference sequence). Trimming removed 1 base at V and 8 bases at J, with 8 bases between. This CDR3 is 12 amino acids long. The CDR3 DNA sequence: TGTGCCTGGAGTGATGATGAGGAAAAACTGTTTTTT. Protein sequence: CAWSDDEEKLFF.

The rearrangement links TRBV11-2 to TRBJ2-3; D unclear. The CDR3 spans 13 residues. Germline V gene lookup returns CDR1 SGHAT and CDR2 FQNNGV. Trimming pared 5 bases from V and 7 bases from J, leaving 13 bases between. The CDR3 nucleotides read TGTGCCAGCAGCCCCCTCCAGACTCATACGCAGTATTTT. Protein product: CASSPLQTHTQYF.

The chain combines TRBV14 with TRBJ2-4; TRBD1 matches at 7 bases. This CDR3 comprises 16 residues. From germline, CDR1 is SGHDN and CDR2 FVKESK. Unmatched junction bases numbered 11, after V lost 4 bases and J lost 5 bases. The CDR3 DNA sequence: TGTGCCAGCAGCCTTAGCTTCAGGACAGGAGAAAACATTCAGTACTTC. Amino acids: CASSLSFRTGENIQYF.

The chain couples TRBV7-9 to TRBJ1-6; D gene unclear. CDR1 and CDR2 (germline): SEHNR, FQNEAQ (reference sequence). Trimming pared 5 bases from V and 10 bases from J, leaving 12 bases between. The CDR3 loop spans 13 amino acids. CDR3 residues: CASSLKGQSPLHF. The CDR3 DNA is TGTGCCAGCAGCCTGAAAGGGCAGTCACCCCTCCACTTT.

In this sample, this clonotype turned up many times. V usage is TRBV28 and J usage is TRBJ2-5; the D gene could be TRBD1 or TRBD2 (5 bases each). Germline V gene sequence: CDR1 MDHEN, CDR2 SYDVKM. The CDR3 spans 13 residues. Trimming took 2 bases from V and 9 from J, leaving 13 bases between them. CDR3 nucleotides: TGTGCCAGCAGTTTAATGGGGGACGCTTCCCAGTACTTC. Its translation is CASSLMGDASQYF.

This clonotype was found many times. The chain combines TRBV6-1 with TRBJ2-5; a possible D gene is TRBD1 (6 bases). V shed 4 bases and J shed 4 bases, with 16 bases lying between them. From germline, CDR1 is MNHNS and CDR2 SASEGT. This CDR3 contains 15 residues. This chain's CDR3 is CASSASTGYSETQYF. In DNA form, the CDR3 reads TGTGCCAGCAGTGCATCTACAGGGTACTCAGAGACCCAGTACTTC.

This clonotype was observed a handful of times. The chain employs TRBV30 and TRBJ1-1, with 7 bases fitting TRBD1. CDR1 is GTSNPN and CDR2 is SVGIG in the germline V gene (reference sequence). The V and J ends lost 0 bases and 0 bases, in that order; junction bases with no gene match: 4. This CDR3 is built from 15 residues. The CDR3 region has the DNA TGTGCCTGGAGTGTAATTACAGGGGTGAACACTGAAGCTTTCTTT. This translates into CAWSVITGVNTEAFF.